Below, 22 T cell receptor beta chains from the same sample are listed, as sequenced in a study of blood T cell repertoires in COVID-19 (dated by TCRdb to between 2020 and 2021). Receptor amplification or capture employed the immunoSEQ multiplex PCR assay. TCRdb re-hosts the immuneACCESS table, in-frame sequences only. Its copies lack some clones; in the studies checked, an unresolved V gene accounts for under half of them, and the cause for the rest is not known. This sample gives around 130,000 clones in total; 84% of them show up just once. The ten largest clones capture 3% to 4.5% of the sample. Source material: PBMCs or T cells enriched from blood (not recorded which). Receptors originate from a woman aged 25 to 39 who had recovered from COVID-19.

V and J are TRBV4-1 and TRBJ1-4; D remains ambiguous. The germline gives CDR1 MGHRA, CDR2 YSYEKL. Trimming took off 1 base at V and 0 bases at J, with 9 bases between the two ends. This CDR3 is 16 amino acids long. The CDR3 nucleotides read TGCGCCAGCAGCCAAGTGGCACAGACAACTAATGAAAAACTGTTTTTT. Translating it yields CASSQVAQTTNEKLFF.

J is TRBJ2-5 and V is TRBV7-3, with 7 positions matching TRBD1. The CDR3 covers 15 residues. Germline CDR1 is SGHTA and CDR2 is FQGTGA. Trimming took 0 bases from V and 2 from J; bases not matched to a gene: 3. The DNA for the CDR3 is TGTGCCAGCAGCTTAACATCGGGACAGCAAGAGACCCAGTACTTC. This sequence encodes CASSLTSGQQETQYF.

This chain joins TRBV24-1 and TRBJ2-1; 11 bases are a match to TRBD2. This CDR3 is built from 16 residues. Germline trimming cut 2 bases from V and 6 bases from J; bases unmatched to any gene: 5. The germline CDR1 and CDR2 sequences are KGHDR and SFDVKD. The CDR3: CATSDWLAGGGNEQFF. The DNA of the CDR3 is TGTGCCACCAGTGATTGGCTAGCGGGAGGTGGCAATGAGCAGTTCTTC.

This clone has a single count. V is TRBV2 and J is TRBJ2-7; D is possibly TRBD1 (5 bases). The length of the CDR3 is 13 residues. Germline V gene lookup returns CDR1 SNHLY and CDR2 FYNNEI. The V gene lost 3 bases and the J gene lost 2 bases, with 8 bases spanning the gap. The CDR3 here is CASSDDRAYEQYF. CDR3 bases: TGTGCCAGCAGTGACGACAGAGCCTACGAGCAGTACTTC.

The V and J genes are TRBV27 and TRBJ2-5; 9 bases are shared with TRBD1. Germline CDR1 reads MNHEY; CDR2 reads SMNVEV (reference sequence). V was clipped by 6 bases and J by 5 bases; unmatched bases: 10. This CDR3 is 15 amino acids long. Here the CDR3 DNA reads TGTGCCAGCAGACCGGGACAGGGCGGTTGGGAGACCCAGTACTTC. Its translation is CASRPGQGGWETQYF.

CDR3 coding DNA: TGTGCCAGCAGCGACGGGCTAGCGGGAGCCCCATCGCAGTATTTT. Its translation: CASSDGLAGAPSQYF. The chain has TRBV6-2 or TRBV6-3 and TRBJ2-3; 10 bases map to TRBD2. The CDR3 totals 15 residues. V was pared by 6 bases and J by 10 bases, with 13 bases of the junction left unmatched. The germline V gene encodes CDR1 MNHEY and CDR2 SVGEGT.

This chain connects TRBV2 to TRBJ2-7; 9 bases match TRBD2. The junction had 8 bases not matched to a gene; V was cut back by 5 bases and J by 6 bases. Germline CDR1 and CDR2: SNHLY and FYNNEI. The CDR3 is made up of 14 amino acids. CDR3 protein: CASSTGTSYGEQYF. Here the CDR3 DNA reads TGTGCCAGCAGTACCGGGACTAGCTACGGCGAGCAGTACTTC.

V usage is TRBV6-5 and J usage is TRBJ2-7, with 7 positions matching TRBD1. The CDR3 is 15 residues long. V shed 6 bases, J shed 1 base, and the junction held 9 bases outside the gene matches. Germline V gene lookup returns CDR1 MNHEY and CDR2 SVGAGI. CDR3 nucleotide sequence: TGTGCCAGCAGCCCCACTCACAGGGGATCCTACGAGCAGTACTTC. Its protein product is CASSPTHRGSYEQYF.

This clone has a single count. The chain couples TRBV18 to TRBJ2-5; D unclear. Per the germline V gene, CDR1 is KGHSH and CDR2 is LQKENI. The CDR3 consists of 15 residues. Trimming took off 2 bases at V and 0 bases at J, with 10 bases between the two ends. CDR3 amino acids: CASSPGLVYQETQYF. For the CDR3, the DNA is TGTGCCAGCTCACCAGGTTTAGTCTACCAAGAGACCCAGTACTTC. Variable domain in full (rest from reference TRBV18 and TRBJ2-5): NAGVMQNPRHLVRRRGQEARLRCSPMKGHSHVYWYRQLPEEGLKFMVYLQKENIIDESGMPKERFSAEFPKEGPSILRIQQVVRGDSAAYFCASSPGLVYQETQYFGPGTRLLVL.

This chain links TRBV18 with TRBJ2-2, with 10 bases fitting TRBD2. V gave up 5 bases and J gave up 0 bases; unmatched junction bases: 6. This CDR3 has 17 residues. From germline, CDR1 is KGHSH and CDR2 LQKENI. For the CDR3, the DNA is TGTGCCAGCTCATCGCAACTAGCGGGAACGAACACCGGGGAGCTGTTTTTT. Residues: CASSSQLAGTNTGELFF.

This clone appeared a single time. V usage is TRBV5-6 and J usage is TRBJ1-5; 9 bases match TRBD1. This CDR3 comprises 15 residues. Germline V CDR1 and CDR2: SGHDT, YYEEEE. V shed 3 bases, J shed 7 bases, and the junction held 8 bases outside the gene matches. In DNA form, the CDR3 reads TGTGCCAGCAGCTGGGGACAGGGAACGGGGCAGCCCCAGCATTTT. It translates to CASSWGQGTGQPQHF.

The chain employs TRBV25-1 and TRBJ1-6; 8 bases match TRBD1. The germline CDR1 and CDR2 sequences are MGHDK and SYGVNS. This CDR3 is 15 amino acids long. Trimming removed 6 bases from V and 7 bases from J; junction bases left unmatched: 8. The CDR3 nucleotides read TGTGCCAGCAGGCCCCAGGGGGCGAGGAATTCACCCCTCCACTTT. It yields the protein CASRPQGARNSPLHF.

The chain couples TRBV5-4 to TRBJ2-5; 10 nucleotides match TRBD2. The CDR3 length is 15 residues. The ends lost 1 base at V and 2 bases at J; junction bases unmatched: 2. From germline, CDR1 is SGHNT and CDR2 YYREEE (reference sequence). CDR3 sequence (DNA): TGTGCCAGCAGCTTGAAAGCGGGAGGGCAAGAGACCCAGTACTTC. Amino acids: CASSLKAGGQETQYF.

This CDR3 reads CASSPLRGSNQPQHF. CDR3 nucleotide sequence: TGTGCCAGTAGCCCTCTGCGGGGGAGTAATCAGCCCCAGCATTTT. J is TRBJ1-5 and V is TRBV19, with a tentative D call TRBD1 (5 bases). Germline V gives CDR1 LNHDA, CDR2 SQIVND (reference sequence). This CDR3 spans 15 amino acids. Trimming left V 6 bases short and J 4 bases short, with 16 bases between.

This chain links TRBV3-1 (or the pseudogene TRBV3-2) with TRBJ2-1; TRBD2 aligns across 9 bases. The J segment lost 6 bases and the V segment lost 9 bases, leaving 3 bases of the junction unmatched. The CDR3 has 12 amino acids. Germline loops: CDR1 LGHDT, CDR2 YNNKEL (reference sequence). The CDR3 sequence: CASTTSGNEQFF. The CDR3 coding sequence is TGTGCCAGTACGACTAGCGGCAATGAGCAGTTCTTC.

This clone appeared a single time. The gene calls are TRBV28 and TRBJ1-6, with 9 nucleotides matching TRBD1. The CDR3 length is 16 residues. Per germline, CDR1 MDHEN and CDR2 SYDVKM. The V gene end was trimmed by 6 bases and the J gene end by 7 bases; junction bases not matched to a gene: 10. The CDR3 nucleotides are TGTGCCAGCAGAGCTACCGGGACAGGGAACAATTCACCCCTCCACTTT. It yields the protein CASRATGTGNNSPLHF.

The chain links TRBV24-1 to TRBJ2-7; TRBD1 aligns across 7 bases. After removal of 6 bases from V and 0 bases from J, the junction contained 4 bases not matched to a gene. The germline V gene has CDR1 KGHDR and CDR2 SFDVKD. CDR3 length equals 14 residues. The CDR3 nucleotides read TGTGCCACCAGTCTGACAGGGAGCTCCTACGAGCAGTACTTC. This encodes CATSLTGSSYEQYF.

This clone was recorded only once. The J gene is TRBJ2-2, the V gene TRBV7-9; D not resolved. This CDR3 is 17 amino acids long. Deletions cut 5 bases from V and 5 bases from J, with 21 bases between. The germline V gene has CDR1 SEHNR and CDR2 FQNEAQ (reference sequence). The CDR3 sequence is CASSPASFGTGTGELFF. CDR3 DNA: TGTGCCAGCAGCCCCGCCAGTTTTGGCACGGGTACCGGGGAGCTGTTTTTT.

This clone appeared a few times. The chain links TRBV5-1 to TRBJ1-1; 7 nucleotides agree with TRBD1. With 1 base clipped from V and 1 base from J, the junction kept 1 base outside the gene matches. The CDR3 extends over 14 amino acids. CDR1 and CDR2 (germline): SGHRS, YFSETQ. DNA of the CDR3: TGCGCCAGCAGCTTGAAGGGGGCGAACACTGAAGCTTTCTTT. Translated, it gives CASSLKGANTEAFF.

This clone was detected only a few times. The CDR3 DNA reads as TGTGCCTGGAGCCCTTGGACTAGACGTGGGGCAGGTTACAATGAGCAGTTCTTC. This codes for CAWSPWTRRGAGYNEQFF. The V and J genes are TRBV30 and TRBJ2-1, with 7 nucleotides matching TRBD2. In germline, CDR1 is GTSNPN, CDR2 SVGIG (reference sequence). This CDR3 region has 18 residues. V gave up 3 bases and J gave up 4 bases; unmatched junction bases: 18.

This clone was picked up a small number of times. This chain connects TRBV7-6 to TRBJ2-3, with 12 bases aligning to TRBD2. Germline V CDR1 and CDR2: SGHVS, FNYEAQ. The CDR3 contains 18 residues. After removal of 0 bases from V and 3 bases from J, the junction contained 7 bases not matched to a gene. The CDR3 bases are TGTGCCAGCAGCTTAGCCCCACGGACTAGCGGGATGACAGATACGCAGTATTTT. Protein: CASSLAPRTSGMTDTQYF.

The chain employs TRBV30 and TRBJ1-1; D possibly corresponds to TRBD1 (5 bases). V lost 2 bases to trimming and J lost 7 bases, with 8 bases between them. This CDR3 region has 11 residues. Looked up from germline, CDR1 is GTSNPN and CDR2 is SVGIG (reference sequence). Here the CDR3 DNA reads TGTGCCTGGAGTTCAACAGGTGAAGCTTTCTTT. Translating gives CAWSSTGEAFF. Variable domain in full (rest from reference TRBV30 and TRBJ1-1): SQTIHQWPATLVQPVGSPLSLECTVEGTSNPNLYWYRQAAGRGLQLLFYSVGIGQISSEVPQNLSASRPQDRQFILSSKKLLLSDSGFYLCAWSSTGEAFFGQGTRLTVV.